What follows describes a single T cell receptor (beta chain). These data belong to a study of blood T cells in healthy people across ages. The germline CDR1 and CDR2 sequences are SGHVS and FQNEAQ. Losses at the gene ends were 5 bases for V and 3 bases for J; bases not matched to a gene: 20. The CDR3 sequence is 22 residues long. With a J-beta primer mix and a sample-barcoded 5' primer, a second PCR ran roughly 6 to 11 cycles. TCRdb re-called the 5' RACE reads through MiXCR, storing one row per CDR3 protein. The table shows 1.5 million to 2 million distinct CDR3 sequences, with 30% to 40% occurring only once.

The chain is built from TRBV7-8 and TRBJ2-1; 15 bases align to TRBD2. The receptor was isolated from a woman in her thirties in good health. What was sequenced was blood. The CDR3, as DNA: TGTGCCAGCAGCATTAAAACCTCCGGGACTAGCGGGAGGAGGGGGTTCTACAATGAGCAGTTCTTC. It translates to CASSIKTSGTSGRRGFYNEQFF.